By frequency, the clone carrying this T cell receptor beta chain registers medium-sized. Its specificity is not known. The CDR3 is 13 residues long. Germline assignment: CDR1 SGHTA and CDR2 FQGNSA. Every CD8+ T cell subset underwent triplicate sorting at roughly 320,000 cells apiece. This record comes from a study of CXCR3-negative and CXCR3-positive naive CD8 T cells. Study observations and caveats: CXCR3-positive naive cells had TRB CDR3s that were more hydrophobic than CXCR3-negative naive cells had. Diversity was high in both naive subsets and much lower in memory cells.

The study made its TRB cDNA libraries by 5' RACE, adding UMI labels. No DNA is given; TCRdb re-called the 5' RACE reads and lists each CDR3 protein once. The sample includes 5,000 to 6,500 distinct CDR3 sequences. The sequence derives from a human donor in good health. Some clones in this sample may be carry-over from other donors' samples. Sequenced: naive CXCR3- CD8+ T cells from blood. Specified subset: CD45RO-CCR7+CD27+CD95- naive CD8+ T cells lacking CXCR3 (TNR3-). The rearrangement joins TRBV7-2 to TRBJ2-1. CDR3 region: CASSLDWNNEQFF.